These T cell receptor beta chains were read from a single sample in a study of T cell responses to AZD1222 COVID-19 vaccine. The table came from immunoSEQ multiplex PCR; TCRdb's copy has only in-frame clones and leaves some out. The repertoire holds about 160,000 clones, roughly 90% seen once, with about 3.3% in the top ten. The material was peripheral blood, obtained 28 days after the second AZD1222 dose. Receptor source: an adult who received the AZD1222 COVID-19 vaccine. Both conserved end residues are part of each CDR3. Each record gives: J gene, CDR3 length, V gene, D gene, CDR3 protein. The D gene is left open where the match is weak.

TRBJ1-3	18	TRBV28	TRBD1	CASSLSGITGASGNTIYF
TRBJ2-7	14	TRBV2	TRBD2	CASRISGRRYEQYF
TRBJ1-2	14	TRBV9	NA	CASSVVPGTSGYTF
TRBJ1-2	15	TRBV5-4	NA	CASSLAGYSNYGYTF
TRBJ2-7	13	TRBV10-3	TRBD1	CAISPTGAYEQYF
TRBJ1-6	16	TRBV2	NA	CASSAREVRDNSPLHF
TRBJ1-1	15	TRBV16	NA	CASSQSWPGSTEAFF
TRBJ1-1	13	TRBV30	NA	CAWSRVMNTEAFF
TRBJ1-2	16	TRBV6-4	NA	CASSDVRDGGVRGYTF
TRBJ2-2	13	TRBV7-2	NA	CASSPTNTGELFF
TRBJ2-7	17	TRBV27	NA	CASSLSGSGLAPYEQYF
TRBJ1-3	11	TRBV24-1	NA	CATSDGRTIYF
TRBJ2-1	14	TRBV10-1	NA	CASSESPPYNEQFF
TRBJ2-2	14	TRBV19	TRBD2	CASSILGGTGELFF
TRBJ2-5	17	TRBV9	TRBD2	CASSVASYTSGQETQYF
TRBJ2-1	16	TRBV7-8	NA	CASSSRSDSRRDEQFF
TRBJ1-2	13	TRBV30	TRBD1	CAFSGGANYGYTF
TRBJ1-2	13	TRBV29-1	TRBD1	CSVLTGANYGYTF
TRBJ2-5	13	TRBV30	NA	CAWSPAAQETQYF
TRBJ2-7	14	TRBV10-2	NA	CASSGARRPYEQYF
TRBJ1-1	16	TRBV28	TRBD1	CASKDRGSRMSTEAFF
TRBJ1-1	13	TRBV14	TRBD1	CASRGTGNTEAFF
TRBJ1-6	15	TRBV21-1	NA	CASSKDKGVNSPLHF
TRBJ2-5	17	TRBV7-2	NA	CASSLGAKLESQETQYF
TRBJ1-2	15	TRBV2	TRBD1	CASSESGDRTYGYTF
TRBJ1-6	16	TRBV11-2	NA	CASSRRQDLYNSPLHF
TRBJ1-2	14	TRBV11-3	NA	CASSAEGLGYGYTF
TRBJ1-1	14	TRBV27	TRBD1	CASSFRGRYTEAFF
TRBJ1-6	14	TRBV27	NA	CASLSLGGNSPLHF
TRBJ1-1	14	TRBV28	TRBD1	CASSSWTGNTEAFF
TRBJ2-1	14	TRBV29-1	NA	CSVGGGIFYNEQFF
TRBJ2-5	15	TRBV4-1	TRBD2	CASSQASGSQETQYF
TRBJ2-5	13	TRBV5-1	NA	CASSLWVQETQYF
TRBJ1-1	13	TRBV12-3/TRBV12-4	NA	CATKPGRGTEAFF
TRBJ1-2	15	TRBV27	TRBD1	CASSPLQGWDYGYTF
TRBJ2-7	15	TRBV14	TRBD2	CASSPLAGGPYEQYF
TRBJ2-7	15	TRBV28	TRBD1	CASSRTGGASYEQYF
TRBJ2-2	15	TRBV7-8	NA	CASSPLTGNTGELFF
TRBJ1-2	15	TRBV14	NA	CASSQDTRANYGYTF
TRBJ1-1	14	TRBV12-5	NA	CASAQGDMNTEAFF
TRBJ1-1	11	TRBV28	TRBD1	CASTDRVDAFF
TRBJ2-5	15	TRBV7-6	TRBD1	CASSLAPGQPQTQYF
TRBJ1-1	15	TRBV5-1	TRBD1	CASSSRGVLDTEAFF
TRBJ2-3	14	TRBV18	NA	CASSPLGGADTQYF
TRBJ2-3	15	TRBV19	TRBD2	CASGNLAGVTDTQYF
TRBJ1-4	15	TRBV3-1/TRBV3-2	NA	CASSPSRARNEKLFF
TRBJ1-4	17	TRBV18	NA	CASSEVQILATNEKLFF
TRBJ2-7	12	TRBV6-6	NA	CASSQGGYEQYF
TRBJ2-2	14	TRBV4-1	NA	CASSQGENTGELFF
TRBJ2-7	14	TRBV5-8	NA	CASSPWGVGDEQYF
TRBJ2-7	11	TRBV7-9	NA	CASSKTYEQYF
TRBJ1-4	14	TRBV6-5	NA	CASRDFATNEKLFF